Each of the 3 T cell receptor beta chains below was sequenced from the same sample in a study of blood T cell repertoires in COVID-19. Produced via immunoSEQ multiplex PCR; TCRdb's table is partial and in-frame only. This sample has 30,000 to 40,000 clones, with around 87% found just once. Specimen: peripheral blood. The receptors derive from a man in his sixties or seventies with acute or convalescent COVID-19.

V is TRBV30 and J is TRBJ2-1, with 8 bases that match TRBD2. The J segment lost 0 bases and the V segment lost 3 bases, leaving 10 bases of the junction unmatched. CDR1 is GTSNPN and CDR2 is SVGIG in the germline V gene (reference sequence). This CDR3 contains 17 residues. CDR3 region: CAWSTPIAGSSYNEQFF. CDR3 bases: TGTGCCTGGAGCACACCCATAGCGGGAAGCTCCTACAATGAGCAGTTCTTC.

The CDR3 loop reads CASSPQWDLFNEQYF. DNA of the CDR3: TGCGCCAGCAGCCCCCAATGGGACTTGTTCAACGAGCAGTACTTC. The V and J genes are TRBV4-3 and TRBJ2-7; maybe TRBD2 (6 bases). CDR1 and CDR2 from the germline V gene are LGHNA and YSLEER. CDR3 length: 15 amino acids. Trimming shortened V by 4 bases and J by 5 bases, and 18 bases separated the two germline ends.

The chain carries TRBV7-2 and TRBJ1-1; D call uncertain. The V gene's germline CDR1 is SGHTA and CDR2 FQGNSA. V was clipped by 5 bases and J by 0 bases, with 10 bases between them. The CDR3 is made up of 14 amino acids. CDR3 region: CASSVRSLNTEAFF. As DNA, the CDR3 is TGTGCCAGCAGCGTGAGGAGCTTGAACACTGAAGCTTTCTTT.